The 2 T cell receptor beta chains below all came from one sample that was sequenced in a study of cytomegalovirus exposure and HLA in healthy donors. With 60 Vbeta and 13 Jbeta primers, the PCR was carried out. Some clones are missing from TCRdb's copy, which holds only in-frame ones; the method was immunoSEQ multiplex PCR. The sample table sets out about 70,000 clones. Material for sequencing was PBMCs. The receptors here all came from a female donor in good health and CMV-seropositive.

The chain employs TRBV27 and TRBJ2-7; 9 positions agree with TRBD2. The V gene end was trimmed by 4 bases and the J gene end by 4 bases; junction bases not matched to a gene: 8. Germline V gives CDR1 MNHEY, CDR2 SMNVEV (reference sequence). The CDR3 length is 15 residues. The CDR3 nucleotides read TGTGCCAGCAGTTCCGTGGGCGGGAGGGGATACGAGCAGTACTTC. As protein: CASSSVGGRGYEQYF.

This chain uses TRBV6-5 with TRBJ2-7, with 8 bases fitting TRBD2. CDR3 length: 16 amino acids. Per the germline V gene, CDR1 is MNHEY and CDR2 is SVGAGI. J was trimmed by 0 bases and V by 4 bases; bases with no gene match: 8. DNA of the CDR3: TGTGCCAGCAGTTTATTAGCGGGGAGTACCTCCTACGAGCAGTACTTC. This translates into CASSLLAGSTSYEQYF.